This T cell receptor beta chain was captured in a study of cytomegalovirus exposure and HLA in healthy donors. Broader study findings: Later work associated approximately 17,000 TCR beta sequences with HLA alleles at 0.05 false discovery rate. It is likely that the observed cluster of highly shared sequence variants was a sequencing artifact. V- and J-gene trimming in TCR beta was tied to a missense DCLRE1C variant by an analysis performed later. Researchers reported that a few CMV-associated chains were confirmed in vitro as CMV antigen-specific.

On this clone: No antigen is known for it.

It was with 60 Vbeta and 13 Jbeta primers that the PCR ran. Assay: immunoSEQ multiplex PCR; the TCRdb copy retains only in-frame clones and omits some. The sample consists of 100,000 to 150,000 clones, roughly 80% of them appearing once. Trimming removed 4 bases from V and 2 bases from J; junction bases left unmatched: 1. The CDR3 spans 15 residues. The germline CDR1 and CDR2 sequences are MDHEN and SYDVKM. The rearrangement joins TRBV28 to TRBJ2-3; 12 bases agree with TRBD2. The sequenced sample was PBMCs. The receptor was derived from a woman in her forties in good health and CMV-seronegative. The CDR3 sequence: CASSWTSGTTDTQYF. CDR3 in DNA: TGTGCCAGCAGTTGGACTAGCGGGACCACAGATACGCAGTATTTT.